This is a list of T cell receptor beta chains from one sample in a study of cytomegalovirus exposure and HLA in healthy donors. Generated by immunoSEQ multiplex PCR, the TCRdb table keeps only in-frame clones and is missing some. The table shows about 180,000 clones, with approximately 81% occurring only once. Sequencing was carried out using PBMCs. All receptors come from a man aged 18 to 30 in good health and CMV-seropositive. CDR3s include the opening cysteine and the closing phenylalanine or tryptophan.

15 | TRBV6-5 | CASSYTASGGDEQFF
14 | TRBV5-6 | CASTPGEGYNEQFF
14 | TRBV30 | CAWSQGHSNQPQHF
16 | TRBV6-5 | CASSYSSGAGANVLTF
14 | TRBV5-1 | CASSLGQGLDEQFF
15 | TRBV28 | CASSPTGGGTDTQYF
12 | TRBV7-9 | CAWGGRNTEAFF
14 | TRBV27 | CASSLSKGRYEQYF
16 | TRBV4-1 | CASSRTPGDGGNTIYF
13 | TRBV6-4 | CASSNRGDNEQFF
12 | TRBV5-1 | CASRDSYNEQFF
15 | TRBV27 | CASSLAQGAFAEAFF
15 | TRBV2 | CASSEALQGANGYTF
13 | TRBV6-5 | CASRDRGNQPQHF
15 | TRBV28 | CATVLAGHSTDTQYF
13 | TRBV30 | CAWNRGSTYEQYF
13 | TRBV7-3 | CASSPAGGNTIYF
13 | TRBV6-5 | CASRPDSNTEAFF
13 | TRBV27 | CASRDRRNYGYTF
16 | TRBV2 | CASRGLGSGSFYEQYF
15 | TRBV5-1 | CASSYGDRDQETQYF
15 | TRBV27 | CASSTPGQGIYEQYF
15 | TRBV2 | CASSPTDNSGNTIYF
15 | TRBV7-3 | CASSLTGLAGAEQFF
15 | TRBV5-6 | CASSFYRVDGNTIYF
15 | TRBV4-1 | CASSQVGQGNYEQYF
11 | TRBV28 | CASRANTEAFF